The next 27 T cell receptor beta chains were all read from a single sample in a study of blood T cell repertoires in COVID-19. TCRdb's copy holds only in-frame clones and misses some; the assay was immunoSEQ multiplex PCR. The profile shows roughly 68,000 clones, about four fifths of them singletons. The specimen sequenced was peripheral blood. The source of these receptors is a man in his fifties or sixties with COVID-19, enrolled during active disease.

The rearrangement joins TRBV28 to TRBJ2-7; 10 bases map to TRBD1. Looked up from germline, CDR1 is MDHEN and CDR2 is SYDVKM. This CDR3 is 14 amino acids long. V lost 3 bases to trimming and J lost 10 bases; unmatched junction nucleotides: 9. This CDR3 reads CASSFGDRGALQYF. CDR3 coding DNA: TGTGCCAGCAGTTTTGGGGACAGGGGTGCCTTACAGTACTTC.

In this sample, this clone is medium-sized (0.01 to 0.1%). The CDR3 nucleotides read TGTGCCAGCAGCTCCCGGGACAGCTCCTACAATGAGCAGTTCTTC. Amino acids: CASSSRDSSYNEQFF. The chain couples TRBV27 to TRBJ2-1, with TRBD1 matching 7 bases. Germline V gives CDR1 MNHEY, CDR2 SMNVEV (reference sequence). V lost 6 bases to trimming and J lost 0 bases; unmatched junction nucleotides: 5. This CDR3 comprises 15 residues.

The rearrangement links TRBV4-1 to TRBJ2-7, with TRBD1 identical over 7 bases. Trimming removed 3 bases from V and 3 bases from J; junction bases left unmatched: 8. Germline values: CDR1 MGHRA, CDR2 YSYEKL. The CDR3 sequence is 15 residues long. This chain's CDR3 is CASSHLTGRGYEQYF. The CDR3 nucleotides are TGCGCCAGCAGCCATTTGACAGGGAGAGGCTACGAGCAGTACTTC.

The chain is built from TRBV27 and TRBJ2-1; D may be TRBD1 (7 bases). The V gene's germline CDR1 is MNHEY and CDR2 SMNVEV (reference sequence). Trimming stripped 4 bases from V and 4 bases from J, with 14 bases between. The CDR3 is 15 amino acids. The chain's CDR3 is CASSSEGAGYNEQFF. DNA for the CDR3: TGTGCCAGCAGTTCCGAGGGGGCGGGGTACAATGAGCAGTTCTTC.

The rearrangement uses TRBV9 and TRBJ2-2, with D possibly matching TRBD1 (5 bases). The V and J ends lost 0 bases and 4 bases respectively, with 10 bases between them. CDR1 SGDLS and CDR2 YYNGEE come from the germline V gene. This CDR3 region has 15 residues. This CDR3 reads CASSVARGITGELFF. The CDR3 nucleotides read TGTGCCAGCAGCGTAGCAAGGGGTATCACCGGGGAGCTGTTTTTT.

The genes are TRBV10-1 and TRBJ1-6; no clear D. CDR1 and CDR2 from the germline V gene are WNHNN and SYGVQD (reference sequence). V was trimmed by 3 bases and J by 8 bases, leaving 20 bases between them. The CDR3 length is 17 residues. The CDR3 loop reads CASSEGALMEDDSPLHF. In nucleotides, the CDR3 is TGCGCCAGCAGTGAAGGAGCTCTCATGGAAGACGATTCACCCCTCCACTTT.

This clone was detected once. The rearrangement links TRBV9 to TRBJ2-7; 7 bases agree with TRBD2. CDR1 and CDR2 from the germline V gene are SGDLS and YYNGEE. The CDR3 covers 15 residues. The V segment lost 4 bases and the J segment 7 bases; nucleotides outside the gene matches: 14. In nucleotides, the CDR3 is TGTGCCAGCAGCTTCGGGGGGACTGGCCTGCTGGAGCAGTACTTC. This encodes CASSFGGTGLLEQYF.

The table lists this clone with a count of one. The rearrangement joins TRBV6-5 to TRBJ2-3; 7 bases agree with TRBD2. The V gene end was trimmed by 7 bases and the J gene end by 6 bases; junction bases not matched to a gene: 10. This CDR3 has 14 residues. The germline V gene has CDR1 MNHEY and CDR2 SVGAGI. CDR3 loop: CASKIAGIGDTQYF. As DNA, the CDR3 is TGTGCCAGCAAGATAGCGGGCATAGGGGATACGCAGTATTTT.

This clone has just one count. The chain's CDR3 is CASSLAQGRNEKLFF. In nucleotides, the CDR3 is TGTGCCAGCAGCTTAGCACAGGGAAGAAATGAAAAACTGTTTTTT. The V call is TRBV7-6, the J call TRBJ1-4; D perhaps matches TRBD1 (6 bases). Trimming shortened V by 0 bases and J by 5 bases, and 10 bases separated the two germline ends. This CDR3 contains 15 residues. Germline loops: CDR1 SGHVS, CDR2 FNYEAQ. Supplemented by reference TRBV7-6 and TRBJ1-4, the full variable domain reads GAGVSQSPRYKVTKRGQDVALRCDPISGHVSLYWYRQALGQGPEFLTYFNYEAQQDKSGLPNDRFSAERPEGSISTLTIQRTEQRDSAMYRCASSLAQGRNEKLFFGSGTQLSVL.

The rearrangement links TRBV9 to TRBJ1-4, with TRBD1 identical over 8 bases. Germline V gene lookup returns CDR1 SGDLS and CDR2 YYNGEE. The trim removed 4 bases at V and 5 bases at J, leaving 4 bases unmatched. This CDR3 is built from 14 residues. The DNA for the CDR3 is TGTGCCAGCAGCTCGGGACAGGTCAATGAAAAACTGTTTTTT. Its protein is CASSSGQVNEKLFF.

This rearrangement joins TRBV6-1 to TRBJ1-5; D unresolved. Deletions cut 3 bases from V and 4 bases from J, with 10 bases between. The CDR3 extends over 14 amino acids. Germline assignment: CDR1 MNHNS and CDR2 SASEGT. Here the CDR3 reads CASSDPRTNQPQHF. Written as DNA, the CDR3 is TGTGCCAGCAGTGATCCACGTACAAATCAGCCCCAGCATTTT.

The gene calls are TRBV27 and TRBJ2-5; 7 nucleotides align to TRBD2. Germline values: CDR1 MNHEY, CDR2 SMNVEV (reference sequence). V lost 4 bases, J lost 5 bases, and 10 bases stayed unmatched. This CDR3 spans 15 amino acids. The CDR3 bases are TGTGCCAGCAGTTCCCCGGGGGGATCGAGGGAGACCCAGTACTTC. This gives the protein CASSSPGGSRETQYF.

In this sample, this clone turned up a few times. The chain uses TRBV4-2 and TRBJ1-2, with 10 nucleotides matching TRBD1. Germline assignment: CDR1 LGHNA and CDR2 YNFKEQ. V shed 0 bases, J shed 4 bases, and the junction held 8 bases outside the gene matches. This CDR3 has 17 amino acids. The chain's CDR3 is CASSQDKWGQGSYGYTF. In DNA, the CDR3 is TGTGCCAGCAGCCAAGATAAGTGGGGACAGGGGAGCTATGGCTACACCTTC.

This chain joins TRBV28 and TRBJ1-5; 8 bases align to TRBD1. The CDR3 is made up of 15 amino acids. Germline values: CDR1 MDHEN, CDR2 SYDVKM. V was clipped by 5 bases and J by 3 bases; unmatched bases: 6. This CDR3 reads CASSPQDRDNQPQHF. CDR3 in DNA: TGTGCCAGCAGTCCCCAGGACAGGGACAATCAGCCCCAGCATTTT.

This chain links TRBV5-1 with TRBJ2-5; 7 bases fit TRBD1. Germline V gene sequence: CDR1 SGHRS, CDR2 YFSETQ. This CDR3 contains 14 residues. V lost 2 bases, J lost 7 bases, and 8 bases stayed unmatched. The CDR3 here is CASSFRQGTGTQYF. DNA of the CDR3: TGCGCCAGCAGCTTTCGACAGGGCACGGGGACCCAGTACTTC.

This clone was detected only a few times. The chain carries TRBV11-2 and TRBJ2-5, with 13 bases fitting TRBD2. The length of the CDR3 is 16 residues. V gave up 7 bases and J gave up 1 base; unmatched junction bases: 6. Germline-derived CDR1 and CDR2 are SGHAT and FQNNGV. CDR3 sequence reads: CASIRTSGSLQETQYF. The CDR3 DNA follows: TGTGCCAGCATCCGGACTAGCGGGAGCCTCCAAGAGACCCAGTACTTC. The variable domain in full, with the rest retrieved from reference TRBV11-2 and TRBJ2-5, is EAGVAQSPRYKIIEKRQSVAFWCNPISGHATLYWYQQILGQGPKLLIQFQNNGVVDDSQLPKDRFSAERLKGVDSTLKIQPAKLEDSAVYLCASIRTSGSLQETQYFGPGTRLLVL.

The chain's CDR3 is CASLPAGGFTDTQYF. CDR3 sequence (DNA): TGTGCCAGCCTCCCCGCGGGGGGTTTCACAGATACGCAGTATTTT. The chain links TRBV6-5 to TRBJ2-3, with TRBD2 matching over 8 bases. Per the germline V gene, CDR1 is MNHEY and CDR2 is SVGAGI. The CDR3 totals 15 residues. With V trimmed by 8 bases and J by 2 bases, 9 bases remained unmatched.

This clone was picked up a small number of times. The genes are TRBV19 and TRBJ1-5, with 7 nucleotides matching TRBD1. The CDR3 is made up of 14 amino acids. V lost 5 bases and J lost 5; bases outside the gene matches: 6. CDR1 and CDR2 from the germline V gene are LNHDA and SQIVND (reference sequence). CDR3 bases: TGTGCCAGTAGTTTACAGGGGAGCCATCAGCCCCAGCATTTT. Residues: CASSLQGSHQPQHF.

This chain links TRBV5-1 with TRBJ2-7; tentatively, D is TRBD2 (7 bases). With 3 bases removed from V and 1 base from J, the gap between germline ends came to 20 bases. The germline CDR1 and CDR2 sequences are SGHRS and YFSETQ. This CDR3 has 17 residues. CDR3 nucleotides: TGCGCCAGCAGCTCCCGAGGGGGGGGCCCCAAGTCCTACGAGCAGTACTTC. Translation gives CASSSRGGGPKSYEQYF.

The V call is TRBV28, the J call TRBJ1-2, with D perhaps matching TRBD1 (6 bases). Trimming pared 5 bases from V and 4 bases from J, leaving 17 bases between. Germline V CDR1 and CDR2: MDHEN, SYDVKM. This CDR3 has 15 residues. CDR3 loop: CASSPNLQGLYGYTF. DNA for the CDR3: TGTGCCAGCAGTCCTAATCTACAGGGTCTCTATGGCTACACCTTC.

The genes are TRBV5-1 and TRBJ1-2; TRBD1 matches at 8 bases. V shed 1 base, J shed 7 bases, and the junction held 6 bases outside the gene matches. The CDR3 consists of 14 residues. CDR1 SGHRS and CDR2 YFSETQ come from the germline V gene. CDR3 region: CASSLYQGAPGYTF. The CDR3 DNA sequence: TGCGCCAGCAGCTTGTACCAGGGGGCGCCTGGCTACACCTTC.

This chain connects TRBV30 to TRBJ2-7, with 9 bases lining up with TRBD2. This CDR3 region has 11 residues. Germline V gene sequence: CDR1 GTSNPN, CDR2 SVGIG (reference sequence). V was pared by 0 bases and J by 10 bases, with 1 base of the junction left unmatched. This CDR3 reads CAWSVAGGQYF. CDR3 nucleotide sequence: TGTGCCTGGAGTGTAGCGGGAGGCCAGTACTTC.

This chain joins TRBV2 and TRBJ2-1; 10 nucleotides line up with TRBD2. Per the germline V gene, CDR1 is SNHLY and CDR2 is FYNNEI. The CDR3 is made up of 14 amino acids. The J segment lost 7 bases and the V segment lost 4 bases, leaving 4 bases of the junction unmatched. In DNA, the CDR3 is TGTGCCAGCAGTGGGCTAGCGGGGGTTAATGAGCAGTTCTTC. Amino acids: CASSGLAGVNEQFF.

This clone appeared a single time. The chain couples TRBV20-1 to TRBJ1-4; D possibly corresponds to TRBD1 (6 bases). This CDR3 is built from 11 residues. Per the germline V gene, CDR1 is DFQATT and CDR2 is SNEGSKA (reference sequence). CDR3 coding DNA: TGCGGGGGGGGCGGCAATGAAAAACTGTTTTTT. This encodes CGGGGNEKLFF.

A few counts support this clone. The CDR3 is CASRTGGAGANVLTF. CDR3 in DNA: TGTGCCAGCAGGACAGGGGGCGCTGGGGCCAACGTCCTGACTTTC. V gene TRBV4-2 combines with J gene TRBJ2-6, with TRBD1 matching over 10 bases. This CDR3 is built from 15 residues. J gave up 2 bases and V 6 bases, and 1 base lay outside the gene matches. The germline V gene encodes CDR1 LGHNA and CDR2 YNFKEQ.

The CDR3 DNA is TGTGCCAGCACCGTCGGACTAGCTTTATACACAGATACGCAGTATTTT. As protein: CASTVGLALYTDTQYF. This chain connects TRBV2 to TRBJ2-3, with 8 bases matching TRBD2. Losses at the gene ends were 7 bases for V and 2 bases for J; bases not matched to a gene: 11. In germline, CDR1 is SNHLY, CDR2 FYNNEI. CDR3 size: 16 residues.

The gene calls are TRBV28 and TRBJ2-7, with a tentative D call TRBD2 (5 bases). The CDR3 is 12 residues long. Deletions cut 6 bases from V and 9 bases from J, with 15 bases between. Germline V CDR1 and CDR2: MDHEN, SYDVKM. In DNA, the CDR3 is TGTGCCAGCAGGGTGGGGAGTAACGCGCAGTACTTC. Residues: CASRVGSNAQYF.